This TCR beta chain was observed in a study of response to subunit inactivated influenza vaccine. Of note for this clonotype: What it binds is unknown.

TCRdb re-called the RT-PCR reads through MiXCR, storing one row per CDR3 protein. Counted here are around 520,000 distinct CDR3 sequences, roughly 10% occurring once; the ten biggest clones make up 10%. Whole-study results and caveats: It was the authors' suggestion that each seasonal influenza vaccination recruits few new T cells.

Germline V gene data show CDR1 as SQVTM and CDR2 as ANQGSEA. Trimming took 7 bases from V and 1 from J, leaving 13 bases between them. This CDR3 contains 13 residues. The sequencing used PBMCs from blood, collected on the day of vaccination. The origin of this receptor is a man over 45 who received an inactivated influenza vaccine. The chain combines TRBV29-1 with TRBJ1-1; the D is unclear. Here the CDR3 reads CSATREPNTEAFF. CDR3 nucleotides: TGCAGCGCCACCCGGGAACCGAACACTGAAGCTTTCTTT.